This T cell receptor (beta chain) was observed in a study of identical twins. General study results and limits: Excess sharing between twins was weaker in beta out-of-frame sequences.

One entry per CDR3 protein, called by TCRdb with MiXCR from the 5' RACE reads. The sample has about 690,000 distinct CDR3 sequences; 6% to 6.5% are singletons. Many counts were recorded for this clonotype. Its antigen is undetermined. The germline V gene has CDR1 SGHNT and CDR2 YYREEE (reference sequence). The V segment lost 0 bases and the J segment 4 bases; nucleotides outside the gene matches: 9. This CDR3 region has 17 residues. This receptor was obtained from a man between 18 and 35 years old in good health. Sequenced input: naive T cells sorted from blood. The rearrangement links TRBV5-4 to TRBJ2-2; 7 bases are shared with TRBD1. CDR3 bases: TGTGCCAGCAGCTTGGGGTTTGGGACAGTATTCACCGGGGAGCTGTTTTTT. Its protein is CASSLGFGTVFTGELFF.